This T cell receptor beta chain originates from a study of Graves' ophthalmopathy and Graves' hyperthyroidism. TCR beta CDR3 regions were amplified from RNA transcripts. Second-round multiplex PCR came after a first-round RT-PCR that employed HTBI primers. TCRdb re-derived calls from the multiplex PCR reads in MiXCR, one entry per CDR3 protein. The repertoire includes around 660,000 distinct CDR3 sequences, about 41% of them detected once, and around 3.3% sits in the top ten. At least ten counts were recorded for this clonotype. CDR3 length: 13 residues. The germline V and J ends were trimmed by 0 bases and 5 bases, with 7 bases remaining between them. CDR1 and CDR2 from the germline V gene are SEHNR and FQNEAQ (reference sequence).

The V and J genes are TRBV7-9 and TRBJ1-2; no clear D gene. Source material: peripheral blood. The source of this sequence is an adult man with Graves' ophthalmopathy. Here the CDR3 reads CASSLAGSYGYTF. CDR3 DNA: TGTGCCAGCAGCTTAGCGGGTAGTTATGGCTACACCTTC.